Following are 31 T cell receptor beta chains from one sample sequenced in a study of CD8+CD57+ T cells in acquired aplastic anemia. Genomic DNA, serving as template, underwent TCR beta VDJ and CDR3 profiling. TCRdb ran MiXCR on the reads and lists one entry per CDR3 protein. The profile covers 180,000 or so distinct CDR3 sequences, with roughly 50% appearing a single time and about 2% taken by the ten largest. Sequencing involved patients with CD8+CD57+ cell expansion previously shown by flow cytometry. The specimen sequenced was sorted CD4+, CD8+, or CD8+CD57+ T cells (not recorded which) from PBMCs. The receptors shown here come from a human donor with aplastic anemia.

This clonotype was counted many times. This chain connects TRBV6-2 or TRBV6-3 to TRBJ1-6; no reliable D call. Germline V gene sequence: CDR1 MNHEY, CDR2 SVGEGT. V was pared by 7 bases and J by 9 bases, with 10 bases between. This CDR3 comprises 12 residues. The DNA of the CDR3 is TGTGCCAGCACCAACCCGCGTTCACCCCTCCACTTT. Amino acids: CASTNPRSPLHF.

The table lists this clonotype with many counts. The chain joins TRBV7-8 to TRBJ1-1; tentative D call: TRBD1 (5 bases). CDR1 is SGHVS and CDR2 is FQNEAQ in the germline V gene. The CDR3 length is 12 residues. Trimming took 2 bases from V and 6 from J, leaving 7 bases between them. This CDR3 is CASSLTGAEAFF. DNA for the CDR3: TGTGCCAGCAGCTTAACAGGAGCTGAAGCTTTCTTT.

The V and J genes are TRBV10-3 and TRBJ1-1; D not resolved. Germline V gene sequence: CDR1 ENHRY, CDR2 SYGVKD. V was pared by 3 bases and J by 3 bases, with 11 bases between. The CDR3 spans 14 residues. CDR3 in DNA: TGTGCCATCAGTGATCCAGCGTCCCACACTGAAGCTTTCTTT. Amino acid sequence: CAISDPASHTEAFF.

V gene TRBV15 combines with J gene TRBJ2-7, with 8 bases matching TRBD2. CDR1 is LNHNV, CDR2 YYDKDF, per germline (reference sequence). CDR3 size: 14 residues. With V trimmed by 5 bases and J by 5 bases, 8 bases remained unmatched. The CDR3 DNA follows: TGTGCCACCAGCGGACCGGGACTAGATGACGAGCAGTACTTC. Its protein is CATSGPGLDDEQYF.

This clonotype showed up just a few times. Possible read error: a much larger clone is one base away. V is TRBV7-2 and J is TRBJ2-7; unclear D gene. Germline V gene data show CDR1 as SGHTA and CDR2 as FQGNSA. This CDR3 region has 15 residues. V was pared by 2 bases and J by 1 base, with 12 bases between. The CDR3 DNA reads TGTGCCAGCAGCTTATTGTCATCTCAGTCCTACGAGCAGTACTTC. It translates to CASSLLSSQSYEQYF.

V and J are TRBV27 and TRBJ2-7; D gene unclear. CDR3 length: 15 amino acids. CDR1 and CDR2 (germline): MNHEY, SMNVEV (reference sequence). V gave up 6 bases and J gave up 2 bases, with 17 bases separating them. This chain's CDR3 is CASSRYSAGPYEQYF. CDR3 DNA: TGTGCCAGCAGCCGATACTCTGCCGGGCCCTACGAGCAGTACTTC.

The table lists this clonotype with a few counts. The rearrangement links TRBV4-2 to TRBJ1-4; D gene unclear. The V end was cut by 4 bases, the J end by 6 bases, with 21 bases between. Germline-derived CDR1 and CDR2 are LGHNA and YNFKEQ. The CDR3 sequence is 17 residues long. The CDR3 nucleotides are TGTGCCAGCAGCCTAGGACGCCCACCCCTCTTTTATGAAAAACTGTTTTTT. Its translation is CASSLGRPPLFYEKLFF.

The V call is TRBV4-2, the J call TRBJ1-4; no firm D call. The CDR3 loop spans 17 amino acids. Germline V gene data show CDR1 as LGHNA and CDR2 as YNFKEQ. V was cut by 1 base and J by 0 bases, with 12 bases left in between. CDR3 residues: CASSQVNSLATNEKLFF. In DNA, the CDR3 is TGTGCCAGCAGCCAAGTGAACAGTTTAGCAACTAATGAAAAACTGTTTTTT.

This clonotype was recorded a few times. The chain recombines TRBV11-2 with TRBJ2-1, with 11 positions matching TRBD2. Germline CDR1 reads SGHAT; CDR2 reads FQNNGV. The CDR3 totals 15 residues. Trimming removed 2 bases from V and 7 bases from J; junction bases left unmatched: 4. CDR3: CASSLTSGSWNEQFF. The CDR3 DNA reads as TGTGCCAGCAGCTTAACTAGCGGGAGTTGGAATGAGCAGTTCTTC.

This clonotype has ten or more counts. This chain connects TRBV19 to TRBJ1-1; no clear D gene. The CDR3 loop spans 15 amino acids. The V gene's germline CDR1 is LNHDA and CDR2 SQIVND (reference sequence). Deletions cut 3 bases from V and 0 bases from J, with 11 bases between. The CDR3 coding sequence is TGTGCCAGTAGTATGTCAGGCCGTCTGAACACTGAAGCTTTCTTT. This codes for CASSMSGRLNTEAFF. Supplemented by reference TRBV19 and TRBJ1-1, the full variable domain reads DGGITQSPKYLFRKEGQNVTLSCEQNLNHDAMYWYRQDPGQGLRLIYYSQIVNDFQKGDIAEGYSVSREKKESFPLTVTSAQKNPTAFYLCASSMSGRLNTEAFFGQGTRLTVV.

The chain has TRBV14 and TRBJ1-1; TRBD1 matches at 7 bases. The CDR3 sequence is 16 residues long. Trimming took 0 bases from V and 0 from J; bases not matched to a gene: 4. The germline CDR1 and CDR2 sequences are SGHDN and FVKESK. CDR3: CASSQDIGQVNTEAFF. The DNA for the CDR3 is TGTGCCAGCAGCCAAGATATAGGACAGGTGAACACTGAAGCTTTCTTT.

The chain combines TRBV10-3 with TRBJ2-7; tentative D call: TRBD2 (6 bases). The CDR3 is 13 amino acids. Germline values: CDR1 ENHRY, CDR2 SYGVKD. V lost 8 bases to trimming and J lost 0 bases, with 11 bases between them. CDR3: CAISPGSSYEQYF. For the CDR3, the DNA is TGTGCCATCTCTCCCGGGAGCTCCTACGAGCAGTACTTC.

This clonotype has at least ten counts. The chain couples TRBV19 to TRBJ2-7, with 8 positions matching TRBD1. The germline gives CDR1 LNHDA, CDR2 SQIVND (reference sequence). The J segment lost 4 bases and the V segment lost 5 bases, leaving 10 bases of the junction unmatched. The CDR3 is 15 residues long. CDR3: CASSRLGQGHYEQYF. The CDR3, as DNA: TGTGCCAGTAGTCGACTTGGACAGGGTCATTACGAGCAGTACTTC.

This clonotype occurred many times. The chain combines TRBV24-1 with TRBJ2-4; D is perhaps TRBD1 (7 bases). Germline V CDR1 and CDR2: KGHDR, SFDVKD. Trimming shortened V by 12 bases and J by 3 bases, and 14 bases separated the two germline ends. The CDR3 covers 13 residues. The CDR3 here is CAPGGYDKNIQYF. The CDR3 bases are TGTGCCCCAGGGGGGTATGACAAAAACATTCAGTACTTC.

The CDR3 is CATSDYPLGTSTDTQYF. CDR3 sequence (DNA): TGTGCCACCAGTGATTACCCCCTAGGGACTAGCACAGATACGCAGTATTTT. V gene TRBV24-1 combines with J gene TRBJ2-3, with D perhaps TRBD2 (6 bases). The CDR3 runs to 17 residues. The germline V and J ends were trimmed by 2 bases and 0 bases, with 14 bases remaining between them. Germline CDR1 and CDR2: KGHDR and SFDVKD.

This clonotype was picked up many times. The V gene is TRBV20-1, the J gene TRBJ2-1; D ambiguous. Trimming stripped 5 bases from V and 0 bases from J, with 11 bases between. This CDR3 has 14 residues. CDR1 and CDR2 (germline): DFQATT, SNEGSKA (reference sequence). The CDR3: CSAFSYLSYNEQFF. The CDR3 DNA sequence: TGCAGTGCTTTTTCCTACCTCTCCTACAATGAGCAGTTCTTC.

The V call is TRBV20-1, the J call TRBJ2-2, with a weak D call TRBD1 (5 bases). The CDR3 has 14 residues. The germline gives CDR1 DFQATT, CDR2 SNEGSKA (reference sequence). V lost 5 bases and J 6 bases, leaving 16 bases between the germline ends. The CDR3 reads CSAAPQGSPGELFF. DNA of the CDR3: TGCAGTGCTGCGCCTCAGGGTAGTCCCGGGGAGCTGTTTTTT.

In this sample, this clonotype turned up many times. The chain joins TRBV7-2 to TRBJ1-5, with D possibly being TRBD1 (5 bases). V lost 6 bases, J lost 0 bases, and 12 bases lay in between. The CDR3 contains 15 residues. CDR1 and CDR2 from the germline V gene are SGHTA and FQGNSA. The CDR3 sequence is CASSLDRFSNQPQHF. The CDR3 nucleotides are TGTGCCAGCAGTCTTGACAGATTTAGCAATCAGCCCCAGCATTTT.

This clonotype was seen a handful of times. This chain joins TRBV29-1 and TRBJ1-1, with 9 bases aligning to TRBD1. CDR3 length: 13 residues. J was trimmed by 5 bases and V by 6 bases; bases with no gene match: 7. The germline V gene encodes CDR1 SQVTM and CDR2 ANQGSEA. CDR3 nucleotides: TGCAGCGTCGTACAGGGGGCGAGAACTGAAGCTTTCTTT. Its translation: CSVVQGARTEAFF.

This clonotype came up many times. The chain couples TRBV20-1 to TRBJ1-1; D is possibly TRBD1 (5 bases). Trimming removed 6 bases from V and 4 bases from J, with 18 bases in between. CDR3 length: 14 amino acids. Germline-derived CDR1 and CDR2 are DFQATT and SNEGSKA (reference sequence). The CDR3 DNA follows: TGCAGTGCCCGGGTCGGGGGTTCGGGCACTGAAGCTTTCTTT. Amino acids: CSARVGGSGTEAFF.

For this clonotype: A much larger clone lies a single base off, so this may be a read error. This chain uses TRBV6-6 with TRBJ1-1; no clear D gene. The CDR3 has 17 amino acids. Per germline, CDR1 MNHNY and CDR2 SVGAGI (reference sequence). Trimming removed 5 bases at V and 1 base at J, with 20 bases between. The CDR3 region is CASSHPGVLLGNTEAFF. CDR3 bases: TGTGCCAGCAGTCACCCCGGGGTACTCCTGGGGAACACTGAAGCTTTCTTT.

The rearrangement uses TRBV10-3 and TRBJ2-3; D possibly corresponds to TRBD1 (6 bases). Germline lookup yields CDR1 ENHRY and CDR2 SYGVKD. The CDR3 extends over 15 amino acids. Trimming took off 3 bases at V and 1 base at J, with 11 bases between the two ends. The CDR3 is CAISDKGVGTDTQYF. DNA of the CDR3: TGTGCCATCAGTGATAAGGGGGTGGGCACAGATACGCAGTATTTT.

This chain connects TRBV6-2 or TRBV6-3 to TRBJ2-2; D tentatively fits TRBD1 or TRBD2 (5 bases each). V lost 2 bases and J 6 bases, leaving 19 bases between the germline ends. The CDR3 loop spans 17 amino acids. Germline CDR1 reads MNHEY; CDR2 reads SVGEGT. In DNA form, the CDR3 reads TGTGCCAGCAGTTACCAACTGGGGACCTGGGGAGCCGGGGAGCTGTTTTTT. Its protein product is CASSYQLGTWGAGELFF.

In its sample, this clonotype was seen many times. The chain employs TRBV7-6 and TRBJ2-1, with D maybe TRBD2 (5 bases). The CDR3 runs to 15 residues. Germline-derived CDR1 and CDR2 are SGHVS and FNYEAQ. The ends were cut back, 5 bases at V and 4 bases at J, with 15 bases in the middle. The CDR3 loop is CASSPPDWNYNEQFF. CDR3 in DNA: TGTGCCAGCAGCCCCCCGGACTGGAATTACAATGAGCAGTTCTTC.

In this sample, this clonotype turned up many times. The DNA for the CDR3 is TGTGCCAGCAGTACCCCGACAGGAGCTAGCAATCAGCCCCAGCATTTT. It encodes CASSTPTGASNQPQHF. The chain links TRBV6-1 to TRBJ1-5; D might be TRBD1 (6 bases). The germline V gene has CDR1 MNHNS and CDR2 SASEGT. Between the trimmed V and J ends, which lost 5 bases and 0 bases, there was a span of 14 bases. CDR3 size: 16 residues.

This clonotype was found many times. CDR3 protein: CASSRQDTNTGELFF. For the CDR3, the DNA is TGTGCCAGCAGCAGACAGGACACGAACACCGGGGAGCTGTTTTTT. This chain links TRBV6-1 with TRBJ2-2, with a possible D match to TRBD1 (6 bases). The germline V gene encodes CDR1 MNHNS and CDR2 SASEGT. The CDR3 sequence is 15 residues long. Trimming removed 6 bases at V and 0 bases at J, with 11 bases between.

The J gene is TRBJ2-7, the V gene TRBV24-1; D might be TRBD2 (5 bases). The length of the CDR3 is 14 residues. V was shortened by 4 bases and J by 0 bases, with 9 bases between the two germline ends. Per germline, CDR1 KGHDR and CDR2 SFDVKD. CDR3 amino acids: CATSDPGSSYEQYF. The CDR3, as DNA: TGTGCCACCAGTGACCCGGGGAGCTCCTACGAGCAGTACTTC.

The chain uses TRBV12-3 or TRBV12-4 and TRBJ2-5; TRBD1 aligns across 7 bases. The ends lost 7 bases at V and 5 bases at J; junction bases unmatched: 7. There are 13 residues in the CDR3. This chain's CDR3 is CASNRGVRETQYF. Written as DNA, the CDR3 is TGTGCCAGCAACAGGGGAGTCCGGGAGACCCAGTACTTC.

This clonotype came up a few times. V and J are TRBV15 and TRBJ2-5; D may be TRBD2 (7 bases). Looked up from germline, CDR1 is LNHNV and CDR2 is YYDKDF (reference sequence). V lost 0 bases and J lost 2, with 16 bases in between. The CDR3 runs 17 residues. This CDR3 is CATSRDDFGGRQETQYF. Written as DNA, the CDR3 is TGTGCCACCAGCAGAGATGATTTCGGGGGGCGGCAAGAGACCCAGTACTTC.

Only a few counts were recorded for this clonotype. This rearrangement joins TRBV29-1 to TRBJ1-1; 8 bases line up with TRBD1. Germline V gives CDR1 SQVTM, CDR2 ANQGSEA. The length of the CDR3 is 14 residues. V lost 6 bases and J lost 2; bases outside the gene matches: 8. CDR3 sequence (DNA): TGCAGCGTCAGGGGGCGTTTGAGTAACACTGAAGCTTTCTTT. Amino acids: CSVRGRLSNTEAFF. The full variable domain, completed using reference TRBV29-1 and TRBJ1-1, is SAVISQKPSRDICQRGTSLTIQCQVDSQVTMMFWYRQQPGQSLTLIATANQGSEATYESGFVIDKFPISRPNLTFSTLTVSNMSPEDSSIYLCSVRGRLSNTEAFFGQGTRLTVV.

The rearrangement links TRBV4-3 to TRBJ2-2; TRBD2 aligns across 7 bases. V shed 1 base and J 1 base; nucleotides not matched to a gene: 3. Germline lookup yields CDR1 LGHNA and CDR2 YSLEER. The CDR3 is 16 residues long. The CDR3 sequence: CASSQVPGGNTGELFF. CDR3 sequence (DNA): TGCGCCAGCAGCCAAGTTCCGGGGGGGAACACCGGGGAGCTGTTTTTT.